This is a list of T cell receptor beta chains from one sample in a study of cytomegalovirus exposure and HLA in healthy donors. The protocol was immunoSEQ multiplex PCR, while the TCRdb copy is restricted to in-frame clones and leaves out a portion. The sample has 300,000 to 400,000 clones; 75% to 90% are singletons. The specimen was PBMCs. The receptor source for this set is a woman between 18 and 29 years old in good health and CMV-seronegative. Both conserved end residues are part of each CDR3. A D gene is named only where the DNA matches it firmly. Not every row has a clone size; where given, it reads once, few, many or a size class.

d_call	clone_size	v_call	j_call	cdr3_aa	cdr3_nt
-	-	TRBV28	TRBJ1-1	CASSSGANTEAFF	TGTGCCAGCAGTTCTGGGGCGAACACTGAAGCTTTCTTT
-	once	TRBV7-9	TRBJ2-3	CASSPSGGPTDTQYF	TGTGCCAGCAGCCCCTCCGGGGGGCCTACAGATACGCAGTATTTT
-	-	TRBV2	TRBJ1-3	CASSEGQGSGNTIYF	TGTGCCAGCAGTGAAGGGCAGGGTAGTGGAAACACCATATATTTT
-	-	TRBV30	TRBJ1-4	CAWRLYLGPNEKLFF	TGTGCCTGGAGACTCTACCTAGGCCCTAATGAAAAACTGTTTTTT
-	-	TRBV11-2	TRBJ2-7	CASSPLREQYF	TGTGCCAGCAGCCCCCTGCGCGAGCAGTACTTC
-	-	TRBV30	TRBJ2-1	CAWSVLLLGNEQFF	TGTGCCTGGAGTGTACTTCTGCTAGGTAATGAGCAGTTCTTC
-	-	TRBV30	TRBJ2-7	CAWGGQYYEQYF	TGTGCCTGGGGAGGACAGTACTACGAGCAGTACTTC
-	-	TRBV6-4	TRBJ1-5	CASSEGTGMNPQHF	TGTGCCAGCAGTGAGGGTACAGGGATGAACCCCCAGCATTTT
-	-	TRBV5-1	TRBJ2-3	CASNREPGDTQYF	TGCGCCAGCAACCGGGAGCCTGGAGATACGCAGTATTTT
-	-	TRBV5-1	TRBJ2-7	CASSGLGGYEQYF	TGCGCCAGCAGCGGACTTGGAGGGTACGAGCAGTACTTC
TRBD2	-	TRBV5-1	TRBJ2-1	CASSLAIGGSYNEQFF	TGCGCCAGCAGCTTGGCCATCGGGGGGTCCTACAATGAGCAGTTCTTC
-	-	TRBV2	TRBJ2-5	CASRGLEGRETQYF	TGTGCCAGCAGGGGCCTGGAGGGAAGAGAGACCCAGTACTTC
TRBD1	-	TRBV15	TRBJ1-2	CATSRDQQGPANYGYTF	TGTGCCACCAGCAGAGACCAACAGGGGCCCGCTAACTATGGCTACACCTTC
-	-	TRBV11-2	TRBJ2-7	CASSLARDVGEQYF	TGTGCCAGCAGCTTAGCCCGTGACGTCGGGGAGCAGTACTTC
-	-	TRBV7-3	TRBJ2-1	CASSLLGPGGQEQFF	TGTGCCAGCAGCTTACTAGGTCCGGGTGGTCAAGAGCAGTTCTTC
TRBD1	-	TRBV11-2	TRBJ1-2	CASSYTGDYGYTF	TGTGCCAGCAGCTACACAGGGGATTATGGCTACACCTTC
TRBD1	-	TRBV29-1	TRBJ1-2	CSVEGYRGGNGYTF	TGCAGCGTTGAAGGCTACAGGGGCGGGAACGGCTACACCTTC
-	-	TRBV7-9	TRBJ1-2	CASSSSQQDLYGYTF	TGTGCCAGCAGCTCTTCCCAACAGGACCTCTATGGCTACACCTTC
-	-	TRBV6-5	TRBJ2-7	CASSYSRRVKNEQYF	TGTGCCAGCAGTTACTCGAGGAGGGTTAAGAACGAGCAGTACTTC
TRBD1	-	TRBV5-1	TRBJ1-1	CASSPGGQTREEAFF	TGCGCCAGCAGCCCCGGGGGACAGACGCGAGAAGAAGCTTTCTTT
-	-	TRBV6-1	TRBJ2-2	CASRGTITGELFF	TGTGCCAGCCGCGGGACCATCACCGGGGAGCTGTTTTTT
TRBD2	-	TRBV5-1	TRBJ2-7	CASSLGGSPSYEQYF	TGCGCCAGCAGCTTGGGCGGGAGTCCTTCCTACGAGCAGTACTTC
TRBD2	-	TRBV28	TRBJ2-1	CASSVTGTSGKRNEQFF	TGTGCCAGCAGTGTCACCGGGACTAGCGGGAAGCGGAATGAGCAGTTCTTC
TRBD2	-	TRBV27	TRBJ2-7	CASRLFSSGSSYEQYF	TGTGCCAGCAGACTCTTCTCTAGCGGGTCCTCCTACGAGCAGTACTTC
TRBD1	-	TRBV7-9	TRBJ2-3	CASTGQGSTDTQYF	TGTGCCAGCACCGGACAGGGAAGCACAGATACGCAGTATTTT
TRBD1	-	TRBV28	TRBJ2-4	CASSAILRTGGGENIQYF	TGTGCCAGCAGTGCAATCTTACGCACAGGGGGCGGCGAAAACATTCAGTACTTC
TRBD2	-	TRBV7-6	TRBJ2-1	CASSSSPAGDNEQFF	TGTGCCAGCAGTTCGAGTCCAGCGGGAGATAATGAGCAGTTCTTC
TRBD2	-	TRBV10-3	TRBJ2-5	CAISDPGLAGGRKPQETQYF	TGTGCCATCAGTGACCCGGGACTAGCGGGGGGCCGAAAACCTCAAGAGACCCAGTACTTC
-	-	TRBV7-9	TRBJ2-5	CASSLLQETQYF	TGTGCCAGCAGCTTACTCCAAGAGACCCAGTACTTC
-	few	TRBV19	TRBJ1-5	CASSPGQTNQPQHF	TGTGCCAGTAGTCCTGGACAGACCAATCAGCCCCAGCATTTT
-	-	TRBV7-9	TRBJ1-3	CASSPRRERNTIYF	TGTGCCAGCAGCCCCCGGAGAGAGAGAAACACCATATATTTT
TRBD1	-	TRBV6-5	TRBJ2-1	CASRPGQQNEEFF	TGTGCCAGCAGACCGGGACAGCAAAACGAGGAGTTCTTC
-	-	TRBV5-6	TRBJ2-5	CASSLVAGPGETQYF	TGTGCCAGCAGCTTGGTTGCAGGGCCCGGGGAGACCCAGTACTTC
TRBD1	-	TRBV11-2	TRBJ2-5	CASSLGMAGGLGETQYF	TGTGCCAGCAGCTTAGGGATGGCAGGGGGCCTTGGGGAGACCCAGTACTTC
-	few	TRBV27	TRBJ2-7	CASSFGGSYEQYF	TGTGCCAGCAGTTTCGGTGGCTCCTACGAGCAGTACTTC
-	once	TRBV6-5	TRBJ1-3	CASSYSVSSGNTIYF	TGTGCCAGCAGTTACTCAGTTAGCTCTGGAAACACCATATATTTT
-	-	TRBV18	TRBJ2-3	CASSPGPQYSTDTQYF	TGTGCCAGCTCACCAGGGCCCCAATACAGCACAGATACGCAGTATTTT
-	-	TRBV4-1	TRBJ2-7	CASSSRPGVEVGSSYEQYF	TGCGCCAGCAGCTCCCGGCCAGGGGTGGAGGTGGGATCCTCCTACGAGCAGTACTTC
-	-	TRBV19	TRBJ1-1	CASSPKRGTEAFF	TGTGCCAGTAGTCCAAAACGGGGGACTGAAGCTTTCTTT
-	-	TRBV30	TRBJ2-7	CAWSRLYEQYF	TGTGCCTGGAGCCGACTGTACGAGCAGTACTTC
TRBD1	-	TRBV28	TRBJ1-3	CASSKGAGNTIYF	TGTGCCAGCAGTAAGGGGGCAGGAAACACCATATATTTT
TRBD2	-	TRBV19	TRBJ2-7	CASSTSGGYEQYF	TGTGCCAGTAGTACTAGCGGGGGCTACGAGCAGTACTTC